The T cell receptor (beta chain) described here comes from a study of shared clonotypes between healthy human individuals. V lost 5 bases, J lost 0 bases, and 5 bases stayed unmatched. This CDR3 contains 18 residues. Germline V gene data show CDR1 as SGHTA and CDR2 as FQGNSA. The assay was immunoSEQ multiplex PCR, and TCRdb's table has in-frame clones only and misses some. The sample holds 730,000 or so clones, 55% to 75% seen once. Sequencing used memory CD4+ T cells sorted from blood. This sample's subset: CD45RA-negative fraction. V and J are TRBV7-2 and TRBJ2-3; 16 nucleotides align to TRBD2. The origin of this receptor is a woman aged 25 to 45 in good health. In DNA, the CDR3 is TGTGCCAGCAGCCAGGGACTAGCGGGAGGGCATAGCACAGATACGCAGTATTTT. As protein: CASSQGLAGGHSTDTQYF. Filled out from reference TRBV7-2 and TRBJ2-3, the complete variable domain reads GAGVSQSPSNKVTEKGKDVELRCDPISGHTALYWYRQSLGQGLEFLIYFQGNSAPDKSGLPSDRFSAERTGGSVSTLTIQRTQQEDSAVYLCASSQGLAGGHSTDTQYFGPGTRLTVL.